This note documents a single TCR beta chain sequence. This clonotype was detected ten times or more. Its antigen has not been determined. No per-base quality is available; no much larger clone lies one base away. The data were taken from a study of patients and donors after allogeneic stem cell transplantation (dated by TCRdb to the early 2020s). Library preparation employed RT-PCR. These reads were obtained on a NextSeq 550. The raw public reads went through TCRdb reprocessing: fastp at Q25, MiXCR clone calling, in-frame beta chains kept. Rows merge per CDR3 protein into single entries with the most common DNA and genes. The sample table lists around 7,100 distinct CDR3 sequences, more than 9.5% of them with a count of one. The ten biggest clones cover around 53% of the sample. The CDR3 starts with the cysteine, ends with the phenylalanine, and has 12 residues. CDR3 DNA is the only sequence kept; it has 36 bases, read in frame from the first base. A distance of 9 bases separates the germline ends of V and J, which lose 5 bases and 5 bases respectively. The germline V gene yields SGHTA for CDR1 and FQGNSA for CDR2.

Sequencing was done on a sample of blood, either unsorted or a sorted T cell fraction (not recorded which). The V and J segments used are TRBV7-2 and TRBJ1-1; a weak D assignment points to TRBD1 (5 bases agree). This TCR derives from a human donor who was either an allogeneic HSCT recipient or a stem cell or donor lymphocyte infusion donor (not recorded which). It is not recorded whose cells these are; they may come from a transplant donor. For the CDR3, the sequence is CASSLRQTEAFF. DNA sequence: TGTGCCAGCAGCCTAAGACAGACTGAAGCTTTCTTT.